This entry lists 23 T cell receptor beta chains sequenced from one sample in a study of shared clonotypes between healthy human individuals. Here immunoSEQ multiplex PCR was the method, and the copy in TCRdb shows in-frame clones only, minus some. The profile shows 1.6 million or so clones, roughly 96% of them singletons. The sequencing sample was made of naive CD4+ T cells sorted from blood. Noted subset: CD45RA+ positively selected. Receptors originate from a man in his thirties or forties in good health.

The chain joins TRBV7-2 to TRBJ1-1; maybe TRBD1 (6 bases). The CDR3 length is 13 residues. V gave up 0 bases and J gave up 10 bases, with 12 bases separating them. CDR1 and CDR2 from the germline V gene are SGHTA and FQGNSA. CDR3 nucleotides: TGTGCCAGCAGCTTAGCTGCAACAGGGATAGCTTTCTTT. Translated: CASSLAATGIAFF.

V gene TRBV5-6 combines with J gene TRBJ2-7, with D tentatively TRBD2 (6 bases). Trimming removed 1 base from V and 2 bases from J, with 13 bases in between. The V gene's germline CDR1 is SGHDT and CDR2 YYEEEE. The CDR3 runs 15 residues. The CDR3 loop is CASSLMAGRPYEQYF. In nucleotides, the CDR3 is TGTGCCAGCAGCTTGATGGCGGGACGCCCCTACGAGCAGTACTTC.

Concerning this clone: The same CDR3 arises from other DNA sequences in this sample as well. This chain joins TRBV10-1 and TRBJ2-7; 9 bases fit TRBD2. Germline V lookup: CDR1 WNHNN, CDR2 SYGVQD (reference sequence). V lost 3 bases, J lost 4 bases, and 4 bases stayed unmatched. This CDR3 spans 14 amino acids. CDR3 sequence reads: CASSDSGSSYEQYF. The CDR3 DNA is TGCGCCAGCAGTGATAGCGGGAGTTCTTACGAGCAGTACTTC.

The chain recombines TRBV5-4 with TRBJ2-7; TRBD2 matches at 10 bases. Germline loops: CDR1 SGHNT, CDR2 YYREEE (reference sequence). V trimming: 9 bases; J trimming: 5 bases; junction bases outside the gene matches: 14. The CDR3 runs to 15 residues. The CDR3 bases are TGTGCCACCAGTTCTATGGCTAGCGGGAGCAACGAGCAGTACTTC. It encodes CATSSMASGSNEQYF.

The chain recombines TRBV18 with TRBJ2-7, with D possibly TRBD1 on 6 matching bases. This CDR3 comprises 13 residues. V dropped 4 bases and J dropped 3 bases, with 10 bases sitting between them. Per germline, CDR1 KGHSH and CDR2 LQKENI. The CDR3 is CASSLRDNYEQYF. Here the CDR3 DNA reads TGTGCCAGCTCACTCCGGGACAACTACGAGCAGTACTTC. The full variable domain, completed using reference TRBV18 and TRBJ2-7, is NAGVMQNPRHLVRRRGQEARLRCSPMKGHSHVYWYRQLPEEGLKFMVYLQKENIIDESGMPKERFSAEFPKEGPSILRIQQVVRGDSAAYFCASSLRDNYEQYFGPGTRLTVT.

The chain recombines TRBV28 with TRBJ2-2; no clear D. The CDR3 extends over 13 amino acids. V lost 10 bases and J 0 bases, leaving 9 bases between the germline ends. Germline V gene sequence: CDR1 MDHEN, CDR2 SYDVKM. CDR3 sequence (DNA): TGTGCCACGATTTCCCCGAACACCGGGGAGCTGTTTTTT. This translates into CATISPNTGELFF.

The rearrangement uses TRBV19 and TRBJ1-1; D is uncertain. This CDR3 has 14 amino acids. Germline CDR1 is LNHDA and CDR2 is SQIVND (reference sequence). V gave up 6 bases and J gave up 2 bases, with 13 bases separating them. The CDR3 loop reads CASSKGRRNTEAFF. Here the CDR3 DNA reads TGTGCCAGTAGCAAAGGGCGGCGAAACACTGAAGCTTTCTTT. Full variable domain (rest looked up from reference TRBV19 and TRBJ1-1): DGGITQSPKYLFRKEGQNVTLSCEQNLNHDAMYWYRQDPGQGLRLIYYSQIVNDFQKGDIAEGYSVSREKKESFPLTVTSAQKNPTAFYLCASSKGRRNTEAFFGQGTRLTVV.

The chain employs TRBV30 and TRBJ2-1, with a tentative D call TRBD2 (6 bases). V was clipped by 0 bases and J by 12 bases, with 12 bases between them. The CDR3 extends over 12 amino acids. Germline values: CDR1 GTSNPN, CDR2 SVGIG (reference sequence). The CDR3 here is CAWSVRGYSQFF. Here the CDR3 DNA reads TGTGCCTGGAGTGTGCGGGGCTATTCGCAGTTCTTC.

Points on this clone: In the same sample, other DNA sequences code for this CDR3. The chain has TRBV18 and TRBJ2-1, with 7 bases aligning to TRBD2. CDR3 length equals 14 residues. The germline V gene has CDR1 KGHSH and CDR2 LQKENI. The J segment lost 3 bases and the V segment lost 2 bases, leaving 1 base of the junction unmatched. As DNA, the CDR3 is TGTGCCAGCTCACCATCTAGCGGCTACAATGAGCAGTTCTTC. It yields the protein CASSPSSGYNEQFF.

The V call is TRBV7-2, the J call TRBJ1-2; D not certain. This CDR3 spans 14 amino acids. Germline values: CDR1 SGHTA, CDR2 FQGNSA. The V gene lost 1 base and the J gene lost 3 bases, with 9 bases spanning the gap. This CDR3 reads CASSLVRVDYGYTF. As DNA, the CDR3 is TGTGCCAGCAGCTTAGTTAGGGTAGACTATGGCTACACCTTC.

The count of this clone is one. V usage is TRBV28 and J usage is TRBJ2-4, with 8 bases identical to TRBD2. Per germline, CDR1 MDHEN and CDR2 SYDVKM. This CDR3 comprises 14 residues. V lost 5 bases and J lost 6; bases outside the gene matches: 6. The CDR3 DNA reads TGTGCCAGCAGTCCAGCGGGAGAGAGAAACATTCAGTACTTC. Its protein product is CASSPAGERNIQYF.

The chain links TRBV28 to TRBJ2-7, with D perhaps TRBD1 (6 bases). There are 15 residues in the CDR3. V lost 6 bases, J lost 7 bases, and 22 bases lay in between. Germline CDR1 reads MDHEN; CDR2 reads SYDVKM. The CDR3 here is CASRVPSQGLGEQYF. The CDR3 DNA follows: TGTGCCAGCAGAGTACCCTCACAGGGTTTGGGGGAGCAGTACTTC.

The count of this clone is one. V gene TRBV29-1 combines with J gene TRBJ2-7; TRBD2 is a possible D gene (6 bases). This CDR3 contains 14 residues. Trimming removed 6 bases from V and 1 base from J, with 16 bases in between. Germline values: CDR1 SQVTM, CDR2 ANQGSEA. CDR3 sequence reads: CSVKAEGVSYEQYF. The CDR3 DNA reads TGCAGCGTCAAAGCGGAGGGAGTTTCCTACGAGCAGTACTTC.

The chain joins TRBV28 to TRBJ1-5; D may be TRBD1 (5 bases). The CDR3 has 15 amino acids. The V gene lost 1 base and the J gene lost 7 bases, with 14 bases spanning the gap. Germline-derived CDR1 and CDR2 are MDHEN and SYDVKM. The CDR3 sequence is CASSLSGGLGQPQHF. In DNA form, the CDR3 reads TGTGCCAGCAGTTTATCCGGGGGGTTAGGACAGCCCCAGCATTTT. The variable domain in full, with the rest retrieved from reference TRBV28 and TRBJ1-5, is DVKVTQSSRYLVKRTGEKVFLECVQDMDHENMFWYRQDPGLGLRLIYFSYDVKMKEKGDIPEGYSVSREKKERFSLILESASTNQTSMYLCASSLSGGLGQPQHFGDGTRLSIL.

The chain recombines TRBV4-1 with TRBJ2-1; D gene unclear. The CDR3 is made up of 15 amino acids. Per germline, CDR1 MGHRA and CDR2 YSYEKL. Trimming took 0 bases from V and 1 from J, leaving 7 bases between them. The CDR3 loop is CASSQDAGSYNEQFF. For the CDR3, the DNA is TGCGCCAGCAGCCAAGATGCCGGGTCCTACAATGAGCAGTTCTTC.

To note about this clone: Other DNA sequences in the same sample also yield this CDR3. This rearrangement joins TRBV28 to TRBJ1-5, with a possible D match to TRBD1 (6 bases). Trimming pared 3 bases from V and 2 bases from J, leaving 14 bases between. CDR3 length equals 16 residues. CDR1 is MDHEN and CDR2 is SYDVKM in the germline V gene. CDR3 nucleotides: TGTGCCAGCAGTTTGTGGGCAGGGGCAGGCAATCAGCCCCAGCATTTT. It yields the protein CASSLWAGAGNQPQHF.

The chain joins TRBV5-1 to TRBJ2-2; 7 bases agree with TRBD1. Trimming cost V 3 bases and J 0 bases; bases outside gene matches: 5. The CDR3 consists of 16 residues. Germline V gives CDR1 SGHRS, CDR2 YFSETQ. The CDR3 is CASSWQGQTNTGELFF. In DNA, the CDR3 is TGCGCCAGCAGCTGGCAGGGACAGACGAACACCGGGGAGCTGTTTTTT.

This rearrangement joins TRBV14 to TRBJ2-5; 8 bases align to TRBD2. CDR1 SGHDN and CDR2 FVKESK come from the germline V gene. CDR3 length equals 17 residues. Losses at the gene ends were 1 base for V and 1 base for J; bases not matched to a gene: 8. CDR3 protein: CASSQGFGRGSQETQYF. DNA of the CDR3: TGTGCCAGCAGCCAAGGCTTCGGGAGGGGAAGCCAAGAGACCCAGTACTTC.

The chain joins TRBV5-5 to TRBJ1-2; D is uncertain. V lost 4 bases and J lost 7, with 14 bases in between. The CDR3 sequence is 13 residues long. In germline, CDR1 is SGHKS, CDR2 YYEKEE (reference sequence). The CDR3 here is CASSPATGGGYTF. CDR3 in DNA: TGTGCCAGCAGCCCAGCAACGGGCGGTGGCTACACCTTC.

The rearrangement joins TRBV5-1 to TRBJ2-7, with 12 bases identical to TRBD2. Trimming cost V 7 bases and J 3 bases; bases outside gene matches: 8. Germline CDR1 reads SGHRS; CDR2 reads YFSETQ. The CDR3 spans 15 residues. The DNA of the CDR3 is TGCGCCAGCGGCAAAGGGGGACTAGCGGGCTACGAGCAGTACTTC. This codes for CASGKGGLAGYEQYF.

The chain recombines TRBV5-1 with TRBJ2-2, with D maybe TRBD2 (6 bases). The V end lost 9 bases, the J end lost 7 bases, and 19 bases lay between the germline ends. The CDR3 runs 14 residues. The germline V gene has CDR1 SGHRS and CDR2 YFSETQ. The DNA for the CDR3 is TGCGCCACCGATGTCGTAGCGGTGGGCGGGGAGCTGTTTTTT. Translating gives CATDVVAVGGELFF.

The V and J genes are TRBV11-3 and TRBJ1-2; maybe TRBD1 (6 bases). The CDR3 loop spans 14 amino acids. V lost 1 base and J 6 bases, leaving 12 bases between the germline ends. Germline lookup yields CDR1 SGHNT and CDR2 YENEEA. The CDR3 spells CASSLARTADGYTF. CDR3 DNA: TGTGCCAGCAGCTTAGCGCGGACAGCCGATGGCTACACCTTC.

The chain couples TRBV28 to TRBJ1-5, with D possibly matching TRBD1 (6 bases). The V end lost 7 bases, the J end lost 0 bases, and 22 bases lay between the germline ends. The CDR3 runs 18 residues. CDR1 is MDHEN, CDR2 SYDVKM, per germline. CDR3 coding DNA: TGTGCCAGCAAATACAGGGCTCCGCTTAAAAATAGCAATCAGCCCCAGCATTTT. This sequence encodes CASKYRAPLKNSNQPQHF. The full variable domain, its missing parts supplied by reference TRBV28 and TRBJ1-5, is DVKVTQSSRYLVKRTGEKVFLECVQDMDHENMFWYRQDPGLGLRLIYFSYDVKMKEKGDIPEGYSVSREKKERFSLILESASTNQTSMYLCASKYRAPLKNSNQPQHFGDGTRLSIL.